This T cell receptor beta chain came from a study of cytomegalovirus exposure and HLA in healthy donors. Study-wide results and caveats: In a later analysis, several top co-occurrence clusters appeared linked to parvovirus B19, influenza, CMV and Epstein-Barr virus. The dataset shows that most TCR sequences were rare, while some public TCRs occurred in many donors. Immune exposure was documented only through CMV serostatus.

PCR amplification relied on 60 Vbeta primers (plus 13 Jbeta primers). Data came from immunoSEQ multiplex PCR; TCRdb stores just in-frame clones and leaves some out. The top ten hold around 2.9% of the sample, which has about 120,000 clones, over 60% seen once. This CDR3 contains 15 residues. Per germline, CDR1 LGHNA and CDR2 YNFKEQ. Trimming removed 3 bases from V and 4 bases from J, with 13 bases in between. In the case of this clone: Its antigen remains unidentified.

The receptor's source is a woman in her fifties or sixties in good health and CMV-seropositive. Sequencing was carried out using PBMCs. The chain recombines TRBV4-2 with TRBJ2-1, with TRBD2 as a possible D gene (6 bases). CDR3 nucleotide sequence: TGTGCCAGCAGCCAGACTAGAACCAAGTACAATGAGCAGTTCTTC. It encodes CASSQTRTKYNEQFF.